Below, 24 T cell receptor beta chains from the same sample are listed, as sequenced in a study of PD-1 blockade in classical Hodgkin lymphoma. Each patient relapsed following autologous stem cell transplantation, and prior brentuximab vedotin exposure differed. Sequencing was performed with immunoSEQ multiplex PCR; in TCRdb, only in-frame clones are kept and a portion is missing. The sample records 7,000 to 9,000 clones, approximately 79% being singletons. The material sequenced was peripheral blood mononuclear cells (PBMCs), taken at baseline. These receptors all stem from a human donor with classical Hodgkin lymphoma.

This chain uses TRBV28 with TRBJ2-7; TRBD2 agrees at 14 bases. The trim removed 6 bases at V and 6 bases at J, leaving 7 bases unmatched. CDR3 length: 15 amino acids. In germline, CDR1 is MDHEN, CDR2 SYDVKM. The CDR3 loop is CASSLGLAGDREQYF. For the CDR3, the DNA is TGTGCCAGCAGCCTGGGACTAGCGGGAGATCGCGAGCAGTACTTC.

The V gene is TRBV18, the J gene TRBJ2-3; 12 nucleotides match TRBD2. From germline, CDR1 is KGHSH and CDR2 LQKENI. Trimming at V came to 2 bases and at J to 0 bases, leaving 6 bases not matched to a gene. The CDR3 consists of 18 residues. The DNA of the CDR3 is TGTGCCAGCTCACCATATGTGCTAGCGGGAGGGAGCACAGATACGCAGTATTTT. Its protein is CASSPYVLAGGSTDTQYF.

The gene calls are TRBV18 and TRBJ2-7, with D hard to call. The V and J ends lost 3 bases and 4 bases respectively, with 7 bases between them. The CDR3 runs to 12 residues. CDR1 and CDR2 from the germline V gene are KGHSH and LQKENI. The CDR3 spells CASSPGWYEQYF. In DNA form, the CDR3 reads TGTGCCAGCTCACCGGGGTGGTACGAGCAGTACTTC.

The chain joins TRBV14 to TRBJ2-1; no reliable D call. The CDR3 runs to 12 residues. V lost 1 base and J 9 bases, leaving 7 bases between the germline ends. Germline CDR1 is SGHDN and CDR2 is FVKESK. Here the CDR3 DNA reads TGTGCCAGCAGCCAAGTTGCGAGTGAGCAGTTCTTC. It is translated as CASSQVASEQFF.

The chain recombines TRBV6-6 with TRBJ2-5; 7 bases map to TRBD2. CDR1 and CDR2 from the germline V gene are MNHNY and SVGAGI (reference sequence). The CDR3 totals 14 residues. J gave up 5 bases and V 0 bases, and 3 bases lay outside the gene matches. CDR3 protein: CASSYSRREETQYF. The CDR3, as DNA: TGTGCCAGCAGTTACTCGAGGCGGGAGGAGACCCAGTACTTC.

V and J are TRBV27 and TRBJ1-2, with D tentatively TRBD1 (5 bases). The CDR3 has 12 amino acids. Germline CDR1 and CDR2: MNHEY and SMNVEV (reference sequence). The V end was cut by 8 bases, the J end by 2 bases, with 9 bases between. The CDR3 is CASRDGNYGYTF. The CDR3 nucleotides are TGTGCCAGCCGGGACGGGAACTATGGCTACACCTTC.

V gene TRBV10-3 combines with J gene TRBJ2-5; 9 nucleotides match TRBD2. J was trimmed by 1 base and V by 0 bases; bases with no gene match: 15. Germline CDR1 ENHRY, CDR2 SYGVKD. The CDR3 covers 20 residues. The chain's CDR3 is CAISESGGFGLAGIQETQYF. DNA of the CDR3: TGTGCCATCAGTGAGTCCGGCGGATTTGGGCTAGCGGGGATCCAAGAGACCCAGTACTTC.

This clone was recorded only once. CDR3 in amino acids: CAWSVEETQYF. As DNA, the CDR3 is TGTGCCTGGAGTGTCGAAGAGACCCAGTACTTC. This rearrangement joins TRBV30 to TRBJ2-5; D is uncertain. V lost 0 bases and J 3 bases, leaving 2 bases between the germline ends. CDR1 is GTSNPN and CDR2 is SVGIG in the germline V gene (reference sequence). The CDR3 contains 11 residues.

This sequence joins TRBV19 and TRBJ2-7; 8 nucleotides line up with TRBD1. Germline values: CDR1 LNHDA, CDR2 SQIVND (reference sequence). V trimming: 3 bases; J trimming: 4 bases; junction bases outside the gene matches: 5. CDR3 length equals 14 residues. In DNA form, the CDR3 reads TGTGCCAGTAGTATTTCCAGGGGGCTATACGAGCAGTACTTC. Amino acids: CASSISRGLYEQYF.

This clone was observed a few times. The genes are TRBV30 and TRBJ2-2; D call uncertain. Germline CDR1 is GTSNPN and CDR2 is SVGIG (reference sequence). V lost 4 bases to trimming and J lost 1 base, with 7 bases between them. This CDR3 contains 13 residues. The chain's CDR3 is CAWMDQNTGELFF. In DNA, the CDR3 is TGTGCCTGGATGGATCAGAACACCGGGGAGCTGTTTTTT.

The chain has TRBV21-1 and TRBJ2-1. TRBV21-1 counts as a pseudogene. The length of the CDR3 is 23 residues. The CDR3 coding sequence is TGTGCCAGCAGCAAAGGGACGCCGAAAGGTAGGTTCCCGTTCCCGACCTCCTACAATGAGCAGTTCTTC. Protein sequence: CASSKGTPKGRFPFPTSYNEQFF.

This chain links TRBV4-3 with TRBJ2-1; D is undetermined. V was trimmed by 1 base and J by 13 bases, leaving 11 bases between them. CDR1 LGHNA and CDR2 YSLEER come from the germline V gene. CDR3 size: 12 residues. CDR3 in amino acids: CASSQGWDPQFF. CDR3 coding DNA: TGCGCCAGCAGCCAAGGTTGGGATCCACAGTTCTTC.

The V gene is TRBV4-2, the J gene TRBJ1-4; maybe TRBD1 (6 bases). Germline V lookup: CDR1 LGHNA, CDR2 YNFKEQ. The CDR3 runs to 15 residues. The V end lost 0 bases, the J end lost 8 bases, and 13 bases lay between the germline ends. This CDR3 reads CASSQDTGQGEKLFF. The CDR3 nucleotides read TGTGCCAGCAGCCAAGATACAGGGCAAGGGGAAAAACTGTTTTTT.

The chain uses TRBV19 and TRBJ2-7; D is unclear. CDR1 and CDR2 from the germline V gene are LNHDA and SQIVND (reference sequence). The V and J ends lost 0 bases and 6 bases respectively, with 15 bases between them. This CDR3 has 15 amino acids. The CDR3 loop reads CASSIDAKVGSEQYF. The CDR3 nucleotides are TGTGCCAGTAGTATAGACGCTAAGGTAGGATCCGAGCAGTACTTC.

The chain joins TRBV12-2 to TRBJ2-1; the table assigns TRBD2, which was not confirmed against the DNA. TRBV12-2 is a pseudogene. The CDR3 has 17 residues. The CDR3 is CASRLAGTSERDNEQFF. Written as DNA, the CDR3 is TGTGCAAGTCGCTTAGCAGGGACTAGCGAGCGGGACAATGAGCAGTTCTTC.

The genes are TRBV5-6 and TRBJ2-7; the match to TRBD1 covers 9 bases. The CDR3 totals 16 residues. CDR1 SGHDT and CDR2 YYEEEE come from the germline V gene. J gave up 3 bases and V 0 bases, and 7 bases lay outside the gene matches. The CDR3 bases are TGTGCCAGCAGCTTGGCTGGGACAGGGCTATTCTACGAGCAGTACTTC. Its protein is CASSLAGTGLFYEQYF.

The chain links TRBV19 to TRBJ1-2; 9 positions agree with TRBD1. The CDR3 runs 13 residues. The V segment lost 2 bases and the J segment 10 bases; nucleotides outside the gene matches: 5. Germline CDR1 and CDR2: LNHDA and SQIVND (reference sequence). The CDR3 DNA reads TGTGCCAGTAGTATACAGACAGGGGGGCCCTACACCTTC. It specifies CASSIQTGGPYTF. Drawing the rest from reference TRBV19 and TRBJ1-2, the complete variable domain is DGGITQSPKYLFRKEGQNVTLSCEQNLNHDAMYWYRQDPGQGLRLIYYSQIVNDFQKGDIAEGYSVSREKKESFPLTVTSAQKNPTAFYLCASSIQTGGPYTFGSGTRLTVV.

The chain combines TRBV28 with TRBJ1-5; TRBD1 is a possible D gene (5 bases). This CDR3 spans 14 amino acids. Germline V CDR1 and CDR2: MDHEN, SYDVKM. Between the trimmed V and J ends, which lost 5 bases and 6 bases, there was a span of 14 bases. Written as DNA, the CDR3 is TGTGCCAGCAGTCTGCAGGGCGGGCGTCAGCCCCAGCATTTT. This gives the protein CASSLQGGRQPQHF. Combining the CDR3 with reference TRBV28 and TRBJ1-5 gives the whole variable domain DVKVTQSSRYLVKRTGEKVFLECVQDMDHENMFWYRQDPGLGLRLIYFSYDVKMKEKGDIPEGYSVSREKKERFSLILESASTNQTSMYLCASSLQGGRQPQHFGDGTRLSIL.

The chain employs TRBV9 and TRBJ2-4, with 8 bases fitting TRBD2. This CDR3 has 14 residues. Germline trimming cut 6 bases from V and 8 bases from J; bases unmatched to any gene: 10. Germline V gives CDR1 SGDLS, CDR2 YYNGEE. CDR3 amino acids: CASNPTGGGDIQYF. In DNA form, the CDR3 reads TGTGCCAGCAACCCCACCGGGGGGGGAGACATTCAGTACTTC.

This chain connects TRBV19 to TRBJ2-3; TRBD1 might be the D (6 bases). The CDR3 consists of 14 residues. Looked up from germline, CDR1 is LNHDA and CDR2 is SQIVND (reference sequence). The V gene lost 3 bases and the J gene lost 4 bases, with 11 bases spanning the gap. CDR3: CASSIGPGADTQYF. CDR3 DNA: TGTGCCAGTAGTATTGGCCCAGGGGCAGATACGCAGTATTTT.

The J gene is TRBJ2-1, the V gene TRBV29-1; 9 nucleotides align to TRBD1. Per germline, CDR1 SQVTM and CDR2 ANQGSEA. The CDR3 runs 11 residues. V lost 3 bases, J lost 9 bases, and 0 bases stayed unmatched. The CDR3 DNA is TGCAGCGTTGAGACAGGGGGTGAGCAGTTCTTC. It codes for CSVETGGEQFF.

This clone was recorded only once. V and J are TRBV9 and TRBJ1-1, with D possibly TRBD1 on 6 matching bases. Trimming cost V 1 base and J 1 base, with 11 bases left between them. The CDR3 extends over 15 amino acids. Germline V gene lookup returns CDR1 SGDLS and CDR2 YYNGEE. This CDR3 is CASSVSGTTNTEAFF. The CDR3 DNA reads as TGTGCCAGCAGCGTATCAGGGACAACGAACACTGAAGCTTTCTTT. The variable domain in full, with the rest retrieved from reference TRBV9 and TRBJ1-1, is DSGVTQTPKHLITATGQRVTLRCSPRSGDLSVYWYQQSLDQGLQFLIQYYNGEERAKGNILERFSAQQFPDLHSELNLSSLELGDSALYFCASSVSGTTNTEAFFGQGTRLTVV.

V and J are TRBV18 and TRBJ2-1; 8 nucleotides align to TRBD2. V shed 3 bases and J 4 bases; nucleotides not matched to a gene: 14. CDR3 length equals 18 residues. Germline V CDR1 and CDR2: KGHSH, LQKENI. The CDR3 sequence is CASSPGGVSASGYNEQFF. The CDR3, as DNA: TGTGCCAGCTCACCGGGGGGGGTGTCGGCTAGCGGGTACAATGAGCAGTTCTTC.

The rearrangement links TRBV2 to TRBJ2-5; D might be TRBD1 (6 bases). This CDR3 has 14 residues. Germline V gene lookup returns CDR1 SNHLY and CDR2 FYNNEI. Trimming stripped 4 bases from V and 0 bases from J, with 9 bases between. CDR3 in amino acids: CASSGGQYQETQYF. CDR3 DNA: TGTGCCAGCAGTGGAGGACAGTACCAAGAGACCCAGTACTTC.